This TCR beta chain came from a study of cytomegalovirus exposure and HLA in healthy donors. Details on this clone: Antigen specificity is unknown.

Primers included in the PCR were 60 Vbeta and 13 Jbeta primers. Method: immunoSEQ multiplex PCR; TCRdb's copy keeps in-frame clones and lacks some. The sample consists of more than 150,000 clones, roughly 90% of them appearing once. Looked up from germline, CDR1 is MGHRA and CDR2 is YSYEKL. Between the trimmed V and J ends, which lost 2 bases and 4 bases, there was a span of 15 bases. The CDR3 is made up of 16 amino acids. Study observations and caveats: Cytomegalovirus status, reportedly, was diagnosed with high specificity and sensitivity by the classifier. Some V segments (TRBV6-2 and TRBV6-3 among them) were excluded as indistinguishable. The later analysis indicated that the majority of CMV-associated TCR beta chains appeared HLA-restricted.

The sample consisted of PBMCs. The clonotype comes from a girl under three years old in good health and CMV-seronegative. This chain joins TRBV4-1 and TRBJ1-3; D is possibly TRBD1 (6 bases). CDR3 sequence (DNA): TGCGCCAGCAGCCAATTGGTTGCGGGGGCCGGAAACACCATATATTTT. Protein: CASSQLVAGAGNTIYF.